This T cell receptor beta chain originates from a study of blood T cell repertoires in COVID-19. Study-level information: Specimens from acute and convalescent COVID-19 originated in the United States, Italy and Spain. In each case, the material was cDNA or gDNA derived from T cells, B-cell-depleted T cells, or PBMCs.

Authors' processing steps: Amplification of reference gene primers was used by the study to estimate nucleated cell counts. TCRdb's table, derived via immunoSEQ multiplex PCR, lists solely in-frame clones and lacks some. That table furnishes V, J and clone size, whereas the DNA furnished D and trimming. The sample contains about 110,000 clones, roughly 85% of which appear only once. The CDR3 has 12 amino acids. Looked up from germline, CDR1 is SGHDT and CDR2 is YYEEEE. Trimming removed 5 bases at V and 3 bases at J, with 9 bases between. The TCR comes from a man aged 40-49 years with acute or convalescent COVID-19. What was sequenced was peripheral blood. The rearrangement links TRBV5-6 to TRBJ2-7; tentative D call: TRBD1 (5 bases). The CDR3 DNA sequence: TGTGCCAGCAGTTACAGGTTCTACGAGCAGTACTTC. Encoded protein: CASSYRFYEQYF.